This T cell receptor beta chain emerged from a study of CD8+CD57+ T cells in acquired aplastic anemia. Overall study context: Across the sorted CD4+ and CD8+ cells, DNA amounts averaged approximately 3 ug. General study findings and limits: Fewer than 30 shared CD8+ CDR3s appeared highly expressed within patients' immunodominant clones.

A word on this clonotype: The target antigen is unknown. No conserved phenylalanine or tryptophan is present at the end of the CDR3, so a read error is the likely explanation.

All patients picked for sequencing had shown, by flow cytometry, an expansion of CD8+CD57+ cells. Every patient was diagnosed with severe acquired aplastic anemia. No therapy was given to patients before blood sampling. The CDR3 covers 15 residues. V was clipped by 7 bases and J by 3 bases; unmatched bases: 7. Germline V gives CDR1 LNHDA, CDR2 SQIVND (reference sequence). TCR beta VDJ combinations and CDR3 sequences were profiled from genomic DNA. One entry per CDR3 protein, called by TCRdb with MiXCR from the reads. The table records more than 150,000 distinct CDR3 sequences, around 47% of them present only once.

Source material: sorted CD4+, CD8+, or CD8+CD57+ T cells (not recorded which) from PBMCs. The gene calls are TRBV19 and TRBJ2-3, with 10 bases matching TRBD2. The source is a human donor with aplastic anemia. The CDR3 sequence: CASKPAGGGTDTQYL. CDR3 sequence (DNA): TGTGCCAGTAAGCCAGCGGGAGGGGGGACAGATACGCAGTATCTT.